The present TCR beta chain was sequenced within a study of CD8+ T cells in alopecia areata. Study-level information: Patients in the treated group were given tofacitinib by mouth, 5 to 10 mg twice a day.

V lost 5 bases and J 4 bases, leaving 18 bases between the germline ends. This CDR3 is built from 15 residues. CDR1 and CDR2 from the germline V gene are SEHNR and FQNEAQ (reference sequence). Following extraction, RNA underwent reverse transcription to cDNA, which served as the sequencing template. Libraries were prepared by immunoSEQ multiplex PCR; TCRdb keeps only in-frame clonotypes and omits some of them. The sample lists over 70,000 clones, approximately 64% seen once, with about 25% in the top ten. The treatment denotes: oral pan-JAK inhibitor, 5-10 mg twice daily. The rearrangement joins TRBV7-9 to TRBJ2-7; D is unresolved. The sample consisted of CD8+ T cells sorted from blood, taken at week 24, from a patient treated with tofacitinib. This TCR was sampled from a human donor with alopecia areata. The CDR3 sequence: CASSPSVGPTYEQYF. CDR3 coding DNA: TGTGCCAGCAGCCCCAGCGTAGGGCCTACTTACGAGCAGTACTTC.